This entry lists 2 T cell receptor beta chains sequenced from one sample in a study of T cell responses to AZD1222 COVID-19 vaccine. Only in-frame clones appear in the TCRdb table, and some are missing; sequencing was by immunoSEQ multiplex PCR. The sample has 120,000 or so clones, about 90% seen once. The source material was peripheral blood, sampled on day 0 of AZD1222 vaccination. Source of these receptors: an adult in good health.

J is TRBJ2-7 and V is TRBV5-1; TRBD1 aligns across 10 bases. In germline, CDR1 is SGHRS, CDR2 YFSETQ. The junction had 2 bases not matched to a gene; V was cut back by 0 bases and J by 2 bases. The CDR3 is 15 residues long. In nucleotides, the CDR3 is TGCGCCAGCAGCTTGGAGGACAGGGGGACCTACGAGCAGTACTTC. This codes for CASSLEDRGTYEQYF.

The DNA for the CDR3 is TGTGCCAGCAGCTTAGGCCGGCGGCAAGACACCGGGGAGCTGTTTTTT. Amino acid sequence: CASSLGRRQDTGELFF. The chain combines TRBV11-2 with TRBJ2-2; D gene unclear. V was cut by 1 base and J by 3 bases, with 12 bases left in between. The germline V gene has CDR1 SGHAT and CDR2 FQNNGV. This CDR3 contains 16 residues.